Following are 10 T cell receptor beta chains from one sample sequenced in a study of T-cell memory formation after mild COVID-19. TCRdb itself ran the 5' RACE reads through MiXCR, one entry per CDR3 protein. The table lists hundreds of thousands of distinct CDR3 sequences, 16% of them singletons. Sequenced input: PBMCs or a T cell subset sorted from them (not recorded which). The origin of the receptors is a man younger than 35 who had mild COVID-19 (a few samples of this study predate the infection). Cell type and time point are not known.

The chain combines TRBV7-3 with TRBJ2-1; D is possibly TRBD1 (7 bases). The ends were cut back, 4 bases at V and 4 bases at J, with 14 bases in the middle. Looked up from germline, CDR1 is SGHTA and CDR2 is FQGTGA. The CDR3 is made up of 15 amino acids. CDR3 protein: CASSSQGGQYNEQFF. CDR3 in DNA: TGTGCCAGCAGCTCCCAGGGGGGTCAATACAATGAGCAGTTCTTC.

This clonotype appeared many times. The gene calls are TRBV12-3 or TRBV12-4 and TRBJ2-5, with 8 bases that match TRBD2. The CDR3 extends over 14 amino acids. The ends lost 3 bases at V and 5 bases at J; junction bases unmatched: 5. Here the CDR3 DNA reads TGTGCCAGCAGTTTTCCGGGGGGGGAGGAGACCCAGTACTTC. It translates to CASSFPGGEETQYF.

Points on this clonotype: Given a much more abundant clone one base away, this may be a read error. The genes are TRBV6-2 or TRBV6-3 and TRBJ2-1; D gene uncertain. Germline V gene lookup returns CDR1 MNHEY and CDR2 SVGEGT. The CDR3 is made up of 13 amino acids. V was clipped by 10 bases and J by 2 bases, with 12 bases between them. Here the CDR3 DNA reads TGTGCCATCACTCCATCCGCCTACAATGAGCAGTTCTTC. Its protein is CAITPSAYNEQFF.

This sequence joins TRBV10-3 and TRBJ1-2, with 7 bases lining up with TRBD1. The CDR3 has 13 amino acids. Germline V gives CDR1 ENHRY, CDR2 SYGVKD. The CDR3 loop reads CVAGEGAYYGYTF. CDR3 nucleotides: TGTGTCGCCGGCGAGGGGGCCTACTATGGCTACACCTTC.

This chain links TRBV3-1 with TRBJ2-7, with unresolved D. This CDR3 spans 11 amino acids. Looked up from germline, CDR1 is LGHDT and CDR2 is YNNKEL (reference sequence). Between the trimmed V and J ends, which lost 3 bases and 6 bases, there was a span of 6 bases. CDR3 protein: CASSHGSEQYF. CDR3 DNA: TGTGCCAGCAGCCACGGCAGCGAGCAGTACTTC.

This clonotype was seen more than once but under ten times. V and J are TRBV14 and TRBJ2-7; a possible D gene is TRBD1 (5 bases). This CDR3 is 15 amino acids long. Germline CDR1 SGHDN, CDR2 FVKESK. V lost 10 bases to trimming and J lost 0 bases, with 19 bases between them. The CDR3 loop reads CATKLAAGNSYEQYV. The CDR3 region has the DNA TGTGCCACCAAATTGGCGGCAGGGAACTCCTACGAGCAGTACGTC.

The chain combines TRBV11-2 with TRBJ2-6, with 12 bases aligning to TRBD1. Looked up from germline, CDR1 is SGHAT and CDR2 is FQNNGV. The CDR3 extends over 22 amino acids. V shed 0 bases, J shed 0 bases, and the junction held 12 bases outside the gene matches. CDR3 bases: TGTGCCAGCAGCTTAGATTCGTTGGGACAGGGGGCGGGAGGCTCTGGGGCCAACGTCCTGACTTTC. This gives the protein CASSLDSLGQGAGGSGANVLTF.

This clonotype was seen only a few times. The chain employs TRBV5-1 and TRBJ1-1; unclear D gene. With 3 bases removed from V and 0 bases from J, the gap between germline ends came to 15 bases. Germline values: CDR1 SGHRS, CDR2 YFSETQ. This CDR3 contains 16 residues. CDR3 amino acids: CASSSDSSPVNTEAFF. CDR3 coding DNA: TGCGCCAGCAGCTCAGACTCAAGTCCGGTGAACACTGAAGCTTTCTTT.

Ten or more counts support this clonotype. This chain connects TRBV30 to TRBJ2-3, with TRBD2 identical over 9 bases. This CDR3 comprises 16 residues. V dropped 0 bases and J dropped 0; count of bases not matched to a gene: 4. Germline V lookup: CDR1 GTSNPN, CDR2 SVGIG (reference sequence). The CDR3 DNA follows: TGTGCCTGGAGTGTGTGGGCGGGGGGGAGCACAGATACGCAGTATTTT. Encoded protein: CAWSVWAGGSTDTQYF.

The chain has TRBV6-5 and TRBJ2-5; D tentatively reads TRBD1 or TRBD2 (5 bases each). V lost 4 bases and J lost 5, with 11 bases in between. Germline values: CDR1 MNHEY, CDR2 SVGAGI. The CDR3 spans 13 residues. DNA for the CDR3: TGTGCCAGCAGTTGGGGGTTGGTTGAGACCCAGTACTTC. Translating gives CASSWGLVETQYF.